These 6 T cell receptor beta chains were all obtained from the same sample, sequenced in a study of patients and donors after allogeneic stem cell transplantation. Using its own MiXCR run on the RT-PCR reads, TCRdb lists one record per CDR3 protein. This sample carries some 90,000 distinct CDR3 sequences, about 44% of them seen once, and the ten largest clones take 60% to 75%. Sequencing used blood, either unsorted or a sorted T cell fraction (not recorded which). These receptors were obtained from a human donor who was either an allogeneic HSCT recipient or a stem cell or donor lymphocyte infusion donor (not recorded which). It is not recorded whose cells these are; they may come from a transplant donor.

This CDR3 is CASSPRDSNEKLFF. The CDR3 DNA sequence: TGTGCCAGCAGCCCCCGGGACAGCAATGAAAAACTGTTTTTT. The chain joins TRBV3-1 to TRBJ1-4, with 7 bases identical to TRBD1. There are 14 residues in the CDR3. Germline CDR1 is LGHDT and CDR2 is YNNKEL (reference sequence). V was pared by 4 bases and J by 5 bases, with 4 bases of the junction left unmatched.

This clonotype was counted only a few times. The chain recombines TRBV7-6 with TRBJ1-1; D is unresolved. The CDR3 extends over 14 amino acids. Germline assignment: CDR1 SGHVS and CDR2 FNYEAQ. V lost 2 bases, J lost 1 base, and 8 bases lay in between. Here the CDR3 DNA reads TGTGCCAGCAGCTTATCGGGCCGGAACACTGAAGCTTTCTTT. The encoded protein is CASSLSGRNTEAFF.

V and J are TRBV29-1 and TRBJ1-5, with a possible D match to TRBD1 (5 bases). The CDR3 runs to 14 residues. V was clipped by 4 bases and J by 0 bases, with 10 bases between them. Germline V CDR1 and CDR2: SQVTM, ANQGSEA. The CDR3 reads CSVVVGDSNQPQHF. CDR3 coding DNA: TGCAGCGTTGTAGTGGGGGATAGCAATCAGCCCCAGCATTTT. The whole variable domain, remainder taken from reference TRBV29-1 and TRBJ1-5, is SAVISQKPSRDICQRGTSLTIQCQVDSQVTMMFWYRQQPGQSLTLIATANQGSEATYESGFVIDKFPISRPNLTFSTLTVSNMSPEDSSIYLCSVVVGDSNQPQHFGDGTRLSIL.

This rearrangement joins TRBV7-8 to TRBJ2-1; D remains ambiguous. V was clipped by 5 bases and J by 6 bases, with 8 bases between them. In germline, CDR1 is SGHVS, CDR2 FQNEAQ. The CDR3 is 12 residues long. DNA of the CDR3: TGTGCCAGCAGCCAAGAAGTCAATGAGCAGTTCTTC. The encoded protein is CASSQEVNEQFF.

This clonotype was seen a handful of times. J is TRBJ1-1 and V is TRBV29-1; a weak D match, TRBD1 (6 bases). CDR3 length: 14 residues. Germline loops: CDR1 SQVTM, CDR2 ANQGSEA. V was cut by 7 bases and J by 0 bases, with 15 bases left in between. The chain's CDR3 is CSANDRNLNTEAFF. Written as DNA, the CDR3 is TGCAGCGCGAACGACAGGAACTTGAACACTGAAGCTTTCTTT. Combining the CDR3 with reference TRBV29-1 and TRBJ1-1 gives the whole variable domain SAVISQKPSRDICQRGTSLTIQCQVDSQVTMMFWYRQQPGQSLTLIATANQGSEATYESGFVIDKFPISRPNLTFSTLTVSNMSPEDSSIYLCSANDRNLNTEAFFGQGTRLTVV.

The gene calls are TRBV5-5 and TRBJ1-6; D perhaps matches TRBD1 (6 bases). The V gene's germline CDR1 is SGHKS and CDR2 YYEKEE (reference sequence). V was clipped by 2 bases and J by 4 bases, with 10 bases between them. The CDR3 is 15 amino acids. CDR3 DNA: TGTGCCAGCAGCTTTGCCCAGGGGTATAATTCACCCCTCCACTTT. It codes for CASSFAQGYNSPLHF.